These T cell receptor beta chains were read from a single sample in a study of T cell changes during pregnancy in multiple sclerosis. Some clones are missing from TCRdb's copy, which holds only in-frame ones; the method was immunoSEQ multiplex PCR. The sample has around 100,000 clones, approximately 90% seen once; the top ten hold less than 4.5%. Here the sequenced sample was peripheral blood, taken after pregnancy. These receptors all come from a female donor with multiple sclerosis, enrolled in a pregnancy study. Each CDR3 is given with its conserved first and last residue. The order of the fields is CDR3 DNA, CDR3 protein, clone size, V gene, D gene, J gene. D genes are given only for firm matches. Rows may omit the clone size; those that give it use once, few, many or a size class.

cdr3_nt: TGTGCCAGCAGGACAGGGAGGGAGGAAAAACTGTTTTTT
cdr3_aa: CASRTGREEKLFF
clone_size: NA
v_call: TRBV19
d_call: TRBD1
j_call: TRBJ1-4

cdr3_nt: TGTGCCAGCAGTTTAGGGGCAGCTTATGGCTACACCTTC
cdr3_aa: CASSLGAAYGYTF
clone_size: NA
v_call: TRBV27
d_call: NA
j_call: TRBJ1-2

cdr3_nt: TGTGCCAGCAGTTACGATGCGGGCGATGAGCAGTTCTTC
cdr3_aa: CASSYDAGDEQFF
clone_size: NA
v_call: TRBV6-5
d_call: NA
j_call: TRBJ2-1

cdr3_nt: TGTGCCAGCAACAGACAGGGGGCGACGGGTGAAAAACTGTTTTTT
cdr3_aa: CASNRQGATGEKLFF
clone_size: NA
v_call: TRBV6-6
d_call: TRBD1
j_call: TRBJ1-4

cdr3_nt: TGCGCCAGCAGCCAAGCGCCAGACAGGGGCAACTACGAGCAGTACTTC
cdr3_aa: CASSQAPDRGNYEQYF
clone_size: NA
v_call: TRBV4-1
d_call: TRBD1
j_call: TRBJ2-7

cdr3_nt: TGTGCCAGCAGGGGACAGGGGGCACAGCCCCAGCATTTT
cdr3_aa: CASRGQGAQPQHF
clone_size: NA
v_call: TRBV2
d_call: TRBD1
j_call: TRBJ1-5

cdr3_nt: TGTGCCAGCGGGGGCCAGAACACAGATACGCAGTATTTT
cdr3_aa: CASGGQNTDTQYF
clone_size: NA
v_call: TRBV6-6
d_call: NA
j_call: TRBJ2-3

cdr3_nt: TGTGCCAGCAGCACCGAGCGGGGGGGCCACAATGAGCAGTTCTTC
cdr3_aa: CASSTERGGHNEQFF
clone_size: NA
v_call: TRBV9
d_call: TRBD2
j_call: TRBJ2-1

cdr3_nt: TGTGCCAGCAGCTTGGGGGTCTCTAGCGGGGACGAGCAGTACTTC
cdr3_aa: CASSLGVSSGDEQYF
clone_size: NA
v_call: TRBV5-4
d_call: TRBD2
j_call: TRBJ2-7

cdr3_nt: TGTGCCAGCAGGCCAGCAGGGGTAGAGACCCAGTACTTC
cdr3_aa: CASRPAGVETQYF
clone_size: NA
v_call: TRBV27
d_call: NA
j_call: TRBJ2-5

cdr3_nt: TGTGCCAGTACCTTCACCGGGGAGCTGTTTTTT
cdr3_aa: CASTFTGELFF
clone_size: NA
v_call: TRBV19
d_call: NA
j_call: TRBJ2-2

cdr3_nt: TGTGCCAGCAGCTTGGGGCTTGGGGGGAGGGGAGAGACCCAGTACTTC
cdr3_aa: CASSLGLGGRGETQYF
clone_size: NA
v_call: TRBV5-6
d_call: TRBD2
j_call: TRBJ2-5

cdr3_nt: TGTGCCACCAGCAGCGGGGATTTTGGCACAGATACGCAGTATTTT
cdr3_aa: CATSSGDFGTDTQYF
clone_size: NA
v_call: TRBV15
d_call: NA
j_call: TRBJ2-3

cdr3_nt: TGTGCCAGCAGCCCTGATAATTCACCCCTCCACTTT
cdr3_aa: CASSPDNSPLHF
clone_size: few
v_call: TRBV25-1
d_call: NA
j_call: TRBJ1-6

cdr3_nt: TGTGCCAGTAATACAGGAAGCTCCTACGAGCAGTACTTC
cdr3_aa: CASNTGSSYEQYF
clone_size: NA
v_call: TRBV19
d_call: NA
j_call: TRBJ2-7

cdr3_nt: TGTGCCAGCACGGCCAAAAACATTCAGTACTTC
cdr3_aa: CASTAKNIQYF
clone_size: NA
v_call: TRBV6-5
d_call: NA
j_call: TRBJ2-4

cdr3_nt: TGTGCCAGCAGCGTAGTAGCGGCAAACACCGGGGAGCTGTTTTTT
cdr3_aa: CASSVVAANTGELFF
clone_size: NA
v_call: TRBV9
d_call: NA
j_call: TRBJ2-2

cdr3_nt: TGCGCCAGCAGCCACCCCGCCGAGAATTCACCCCTCCACTTT
cdr3_aa: CASSHPAENSPLHF
clone_size: NA
v_call: TRBV4-1
d_call: NA
j_call: TRBJ1-6

cdr3_nt: TGTGCCAGCACACTAGATATAGGACTAGACCTACTCGGGGATACGCAGTATTTT
cdr3_aa: CASTLDIGLDLLGDTQYF
clone_size: NA
v_call: TRBV2
d_call: TRBD2
j_call: TRBJ2-3

cdr3_nt: TGTGCCAGCAGCTCCGGGGGGGCGCCGGGAAACACCATATATTTT
cdr3_aa: CASSSGGAPGNTIYF
clone_size: NA
v_call: TRBV5-4
d_call: NA
j_call: TRBJ1-3

cdr3_nt: TGTGCCAGCAGGGGTGACGGGAACTATGGCTACACCTTC
cdr3_aa: CASRGDGNYGYTF
clone_size: NA
v_call: TRBV2
d_call: NA
j_call: TRBJ1-2

cdr3_nt: TGTGCCAGTAGTATCGGGACAGGGGGGAGACCTCCTATCTACGAGCAGTACTTC
cdr3_aa: CASSIGTGGRPPIYEQYF
clone_size: NA
v_call: TRBV19
d_call: TRBD1
j_call: TRBJ2-7

cdr3_nt: TGTGCCAGCAGCGGAACAGGCTACGAGCAGTACTTC
cdr3_aa: CASSGTGYEQYF
clone_size: once
v_call: TRBV5-6
d_call: NA
j_call: TRBJ2-7

cdr3_nt: TGTGCCAGCAGCCCACAAGCGACGGGGGGGGCGGATGAGCAGTTCTTC
cdr3_aa: CASSPQATGGADEQFF
clone_size: NA
v_call: TRBV7-3
d_call: TRBD2
j_call: TRBJ2-1

cdr3_nt: TGTGCCAGCAGCAAAACCCCGGGACAGTCTTACGAGCAGTACTTC
cdr3_aa: CASSKTPGQSYEQYF
clone_size: NA
v_call: TRBV9
d_call: TRBD1
j_call: TRBJ2-7

cdr3_nt: TGTGCCAGCAGCCAATCGGGTTACTATGGCTACACCTTC
cdr3_aa: CASSQSGYYGYTF
clone_size: NA
v_call: TRBV14
d_call: NA
j_call: TRBJ1-2

cdr3_nt: TGCGCCAGCAGCTTGGGAGCAGGGATAACTGAAGCTTTCTTT
cdr3_aa: CASSLGAGITEAFF
clone_size: NA
v_call: TRBV5-1
d_call: NA
j_call: TRBJ1-1

cdr3_nt: TGTGCCAGCTCACCATTATTGGACCCCGGGGCCGGGGAGCTGTTTTTT
cdr3_aa: CASSPLLDPGAGELFF
clone_size: NA
v_call: TRBV18
d_call: NA
j_call: TRBJ2-2

cdr3_nt: TGCAGCGTTGAAGCTAGCGGCACAGATACGCAGTATTTT
cdr3_aa: CSVEASGTDTQYF
clone_size: NA
v_call: TRBV29-1
d_call: NA
j_call: TRBJ2-3

cdr3_nt: TGTGCCAGCAGCCCCCAGGGGTTGGGTAGCAATCAGCCCCAGCATTTT
cdr3_aa: CASSPQGLGSNQPQHF
clone_size: NA
v_call: TRBV7-6
d_call: NA
j_call: TRBJ1-5

cdr3_nt: TGTGCCAGACAGAACAGGGAATCTGGAAACACCATATATTTT
cdr3_aa: CARQNRESGNTIYF
clone_size: NA
v_call: TRBV2
d_call: NA
j_call: TRBJ1-3

cdr3_nt: TGTGCCAGCAGCGGCCAAGGACTAGCGGGGGGTCAAAATCCCTACGAGCAGTACTTC
cdr3_aa: CASSGQGLAGGQNPYEQYF
clone_size: once
v_call: TRBV11-2
d_call: TRBD2
j_call: TRBJ2-7

cdr3_nt: TGTGCCAGCAGCTCAATCCATGGGGGGGAGACCCAGTACTTC
cdr3_aa: CASSSIHGGETQYF
clone_size: NA
v_call: TRBV5-5
d_call: NA
j_call: TRBJ2-5

cdr3_nt: TGCGCCAGCAGCTTGAACGAGAAAGATACGCAGTATTTT
cdr3_aa: CASSLNEKDTQYF
clone_size: NA
v_call: TRBV5-1
d_call: NA
j_call: TRBJ2-3

cdr3_nt: TGTGCCAGCAGCTTAGCTACCCGAGGACAGGGGGCAGCGGCCTACGAGCAGTACTTC
cdr3_aa: CASSLATRGQGAAAYEQYF
clone_size: NA
v_call: TRBV7-2
d_call: TRBD1
j_call: TRBJ2-7

cdr3_nt: TGCAGCGACACAGGGCGAGGAGGCTACACCTTC
cdr3_aa: CSDTGRGGYTF
clone_size: NA
v_call: TRBV20-1
d_call: NA
j_call: TRBJ1-2

cdr3_nt: TGCGCCAGCAGCCCGGTCGAAGGGAGAGATACGCAGTATTTT
cdr3_aa: CASSPVEGRDTQYF
clone_size: NA
v_call: TRBV5-1
d_call: NA
j_call: TRBJ2-3

cdr3_nt: TGTGCCAGCAGCGTCCGGGACAGGGGAGTTCGTGAGCAGTTCTTC
cdr3_aa: CASSVRDRGVREQFF
clone_size: NA
v_call: TRBV9
d_call: TRBD1
j_call: TRBJ2-1

cdr3_nt: TGTGCCAGCGGACGACAGGGGCTAATAGGTACGCAGTATTTT
cdr3_aa: CASGRQGLIGTQYF
clone_size: NA
v_call: TRBV9
d_call: TRBD1
j_call: TRBJ2-3

cdr3_nt: TGTGCCAGCAGCCAAGTAACAGCCTATGGCTACACCTTC
cdr3_aa: CASSQVTAYGYTF
clone_size: NA
v_call: TRBV14
d_call: NA
j_call: TRBJ1-2

cdr3_nt: TGTGCCAGCATACGGGGGGACTCCTACGAGCAGTACTTC
cdr3_aa: CASIRGDSYEQYF
clone_size: once
v_call: TRBV2
d_call: TRBD2
j_call: TRBJ2-7

cdr3_nt: TGTGCCACCCAAATGGACAGACCTACCGGGGAGCAGTACTTC
cdr3_aa: CATQMDRPTGEQYF
clone_size: NA
v_call: TRBV15
d_call: NA
j_call: TRBJ2-7

cdr3_nt: TGTGCCAGTCGCCCCCGGACACAGGATGGCTACACCTTC
cdr3_aa: CASRPRTQDGYTF
clone_size: NA
v_call: TRBV19
d_call: NA
j_call: TRBJ1-2

cdr3_nt: TGCGCCAGCAGCTTGGAAGGAGGGGCCGCCGAGCAGTACTTC
cdr3_aa: CASSLEGGAAEQYF
clone_size: NA
v_call: TRBV5-1
d_call: NA
j_call: TRBJ2-7

cdr3_nt: TGTGCCAGCAGCAACAGACAGTCAACTAATGAAAAACTGTTTTTT
cdr3_aa: CASSNRQSTNEKLFF
clone_size: NA
v_call: TRBV21-1
d_call: NA
j_call: TRBJ1-4

cdr3_nt: TGCGCCAGCAGCCAGACCCCGACAGGGGGCAATGAAAAACTGTTTTTT
cdr3_aa: CASSQTPTGGNEKLFF
clone_size: NA
v_call: TRBV4-1
d_call: TRBD1
j_call: TRBJ1-4

cdr3_nt: TGTGCCACCAGCAGAGACAGGGGTTACAATGAGCAGTTCTTC
cdr3_aa: CATSRDRGYNEQFF
clone_size: once
v_call: TRBV15
d_call: NA
j_call: TRBJ2-1

cdr3_nt: TGTGCCAGCAGCTTGGCCAATATGGCCCTCCAGCATTTT
cdr3_aa: CASSLANMALQHF
clone_size: once
v_call: TRBV5-5
d_call: NA
j_call: TRBJ1-5

cdr3_nt: TGCGCCAGCAGCGAAGGACTTTTCCAAGAGACCCAGTACTTC
cdr3_aa: CASSEGLFQETQYF
clone_size: NA
v_call: TRBV5-1
d_call: NA
j_call: TRBJ2-5

cdr3_nt: TGCAGCGTTGGGGAACGAACAGGGGCGAGGGATGGCTACACCTTC
cdr3_aa: CSVGERTGARDGYTF
clone_size: NA
v_call: TRBV29-1
d_call: TRBD1
j_call: TRBJ1-2